The 25 T cell receptor beta chains given below trace back to one sample, sequenced in a study of OX40 agonist ivuxolimab in advanced cancers. Only in-frame clones appear in the TCRdb table, and some are missing; sequencing was by immunoSEQ multiplex PCR. The sample holds more than 65,000 clones, under 90% seen once. Sequencing was performed on CD4+ or CD8+ T cells sorted from blood, taken in a trial of the OX40 agonist ivuxolimab. All receptors come from an adult with an advanced solid tumor such as melanoma, head and neck, liver or kidney cancer.

This sequence joins TRBV7-2 and TRBJ1-2; D might be TRBD1 (5 bases). From germline, CDR1 is SGHTA and CDR2 FQGNSA. V lost 1 base and J lost 4, with 7 bases in between. The CDR3 covers 13 residues. The CDR3 here is CASSLGGGYGYTF. The CDR3 region has the DNA TGTGCCAGCAGCTTAGGGGGGGGCTATGGCTACACCTTC.

The CDR3 DNA is TGTGCCAGCAGTATATTGGACAGGGGGGCCGCCGGGGAGCTGTTTTTT. It codes for CASSILDRGAAGELFF. The chain uses TRBV27 and TRBJ2-2; 10 bases fit TRBD1. V gave up 5 bases and J gave up 6 bases; unmatched junction bases: 9. In germline, CDR1 is MNHEY, CDR2 SMNVEV (reference sequence). The CDR3 extends over 16 amino acids.

J is TRBJ2-2 and V is TRBV5-1; D is uncertain. The ends were cut back, 0 bases at V and 0 bases at J, with 9 bases in the middle. Germline assignment: CDR1 SGHRS and CDR2 YFSETQ. There are 16 residues in the CDR3. CDR3 DNA sequence: TGCGCCAGCAGCTTGGTGGGCAGGCCGAACACCGGGGAGCTGTTTTTT. Its translation: CASSLVGRPNTGELFF.

This sequence joins TRBV7-2 and TRBJ1-2, with a tentative D call TRBD1 (5 bases). The CDR3 sequence is 15 residues long. Trimming took 1 base from V and 4 from J, leaving 13 bases between them. In germline, CDR1 is SGHTA, CDR2 FQGNSA. The CDR3 nucleotides are TGTGCCAGCAGCTTAGTGAGGGGTGGGAGCTATGGCTACACCTTC. It specifies CASSLVRGGSYGYTF.

This clone was counted between two and nine times. V is TRBV11-2 and J is TRBJ1-3, with D possibly matching TRBD1 (5 bases). V was shortened by 3 bases and J by 0 bases, with 12 bases between the two germline ends. The CDR3 covers 16 residues. The V gene's germline CDR1 is SGHAT and CDR2 FQNNGV. CDR3 loop: CASSFQQGFSGNTIYF. In DNA, the CDR3 is TGTGCCAGCAGCTTCCAGCAGGGCTTCTCTGGAAACACCATATATTTT. The full variable domain, completed using reference TRBV11-2 and TRBJ1-3, is EAGVAQSPRYKIIEKRQSVAFWCNPISGHATLYWYQQILGQGPKLLIQFQNNGVVDDSQLPKDRFSAERLKGVDSTLKIQPAKLEDSAVYLCASSFQQGFSGNTIYFGEGSWLTVV.

The CDR3 DNA reads as TGTGCCAGCAGCCTCGGGGGGGGGAGAGGTTCACCCCTCCACTTT. This encodes CASSLGGGRGSPLHF. This chain joins TRBV7-2 and TRBJ1-6; D is perhaps TRBD1 (5 bases). From germline, CDR1 is SGHTA and CDR2 FQGNSA. CDR3 size: 15 residues. V gave up 5 bases and J gave up 9 bases, with 17 bases separating them.

This sequence joins TRBV4-2 and TRBJ1-1; unclear D gene. CDR3 length: 13 residues. V was shortened by 5 bases and J by 1 base, with 8 bases between the two germline ends. Germline V gives CDR1 LGHNA, CDR2 YNFKEQ. The CDR3 region is CASSVLGNTEAFF. CDR3 nucleotide sequence: TGTGCCAGCAGCGTACTTGGGAACACTGAAGCTTTCTTT.

This sequence joins TRBV5-6 and TRBJ1-2; D gene uncertain. The ends were cut back, 4 bases at V and 4 bases at J, with 17 bases in the middle. The length of the CDR3 is 15 residues. From germline, CDR1 is SGHDT and CDR2 YYEEEE. In nucleotides, the CDR3 is TGTGCCAGCAGCCCCCCTTGGACCGCTCGCTATGGCTACACCTTC. Translation: CASSPPWTARYGYTF.

As for this clone: The junction differs from germline at one of its ends, possibly a read error. This chain uses TRBV5-1 with TRBJ1-3, with D possibly being TRBD1 (5 bases). Germline V gene lookup returns CDR1 SGHRS and CDR2 YFSETQ. The CDR3 is made up of 14 amino acids. CDR3 nucleotides: TGCGCCAGCAGCCCCATACGACAGTCCGTGGGCCTGCGGTTT. Protein product: CASSPIRQSVGLRF.

The V call is TRBV28, the J call TRBJ2-5; 9 bases match TRBD1. CDR3 length: 16 amino acids. The germline gives CDR1 MDHEN, CDR2 SYDVKM. Germline trimming cut 3 bases from V and 3 bases from J; bases unmatched to any gene: 8. CDR3 DNA sequence: TGTGCCAGCAGTTTTCGGGACAGGGTTCATAAAGAGACCCAGTACTTC. It encodes CASSFRDRVHKETQYF.

V gene TRBV7-9 combines with J gene TRBJ2-1; TRBD2 agrees at 10 bases. Germline V CDR1 and CDR2: SEHNR, FQNEAQ (reference sequence). The V gene end was trimmed by 5 bases and the J gene end by 4 bases; junction bases not matched to a gene: 5. The CDR3 length is 15 residues. The CDR3 is CASSTGTSEYNEQFF. The CDR3 DNA reads as TGTGCCAGCAGCACTGGGACTAGCGAGTACAATGAGCAGTTCTTC.

This clone came up once. The rearrangement joins TRBV7-9 to TRBJ1-5; D unresolved. From germline, CDR1 is SEHNR and CDR2 FQNEAQ (reference sequence). The CDR3 loop spans 14 amino acids. Deletions cut 3 bases from V and 1 base from J, with 7 bases between. CDR3 nucleotide sequence: TGTGCCAGCAGCTTTGGGCAAAGCAATCAGCCCCAGCATTTT. It encodes CASSFGQSNQPQHF. Variable domain in full (rest from reference TRBV7-9 and TRBJ1-5): DTGVSQNPRHKITKRGQNVTFRCDPISEHNRLYWYRQTLGQGPEFLTYFQNEAQLEKSRLLSDRFSAERPKGSFSTLEIQRTEQGDSAMYLCASSFGQSNQPQHFGDGTRLSIL.

A few counts support this clone. V and J are TRBV19 and TRBJ2-7; no reliable D call. CDR1 and CDR2 from the germline V gene are LNHDA and SQIVND (reference sequence). V lost 5 bases and J lost 0, with 14 bases in between. This CDR3 has 15 amino acids. CDR3 in DNA: TGTGCCAGTAGTCCCGTTGCAGTTTCCTCCTACGAGCAGTACTTC. Its translation is CASSPVAVSSYEQYF. Variable domain in full (rest from reference TRBV19 and TRBJ2-7): DGGITQSPKYLFRKEGQNVTLSCEQNLNHDAMYWYRQDPGQGLRLIYYSQIVNDFQKGDIAEGYSVSREKKESFPLTVTSAQKNPTAFYLCASSPVAVSSYEQYFGPGTRLTVT.

This clone was observed a single time. The J gene is TRBJ2-2, the V gene TRBV5-1, with D possibly being TRBD1 or TRBD2 (6 bases each). Germline V gives CDR1 SGHRS, CDR2 YFSETQ. V was shortened by 5 bases and J by 2 bases, with 13 bases between the two germline ends. This CDR3 is built from 15 residues. CDR3 region: CASSSQGLNTGELFF. The CDR3 nucleotides are TGCGCCAGCAGTTCACAGGGACTCAACACCGGGGAGCTGTTTTTT.

The chain is built from TRBV11-3 and TRBJ2-5; 9 bases match TRBD1. V shed 4 bases, J shed 5 bases, and the junction held 11 bases outside the gene matches. CDR3 length: 16 amino acids. Looked up from germline, CDR1 is SGHNT and CDR2 is YENEEA. The CDR3 loop reads CASSSPRDRVRETQYF. The CDR3 nucleotides are TGTGCCAGCAGCTCGCCCAGGGACAGGGTGAGGGAGACCCAGTACTTC.

V usage is TRBV29-1 and J usage is TRBJ1-3; no clear D gene. Between the trimmed V and J ends, which lost 4 bases and 0 bases, there was a span of 4 bases. The germline CDR1 and CDR2 sequences are SQVTM and ANQGSEA. This CDR3 contains 12 residues. The CDR3 nucleotides read TGCAGCGTTGGAAGCTCTGGAAACACCATATATTTT. Translating gives CSVGSSGNTIYF.

The genes are TRBV4-1 and TRBJ2-3, with 10 bases aligning to TRBD2. The germline gives CDR1 MGHRA, CDR2 YSYEKL. CDR3 length equals 19 residues. Losses at the gene ends were 0 bases for V and 2 bases for J; bases not matched to a gene: 11. The CDR3 loop is CASSQDWGGLAGDTDTQYF. CDR3 in DNA: TGCGCCAGCAGCCAAGATTGGGGCGGGCTAGCGGGGGACACAGATACGCAGTATTTT.

This rearrangement joins TRBV19 to TRBJ2-4; perhaps TRBD1 as D (6 bases). Trimming took off 5 bases at V and 9 bases at J, with 17 bases between the two ends. The CDR3 covers 14 residues. Per germline, CDR1 LNHDA and CDR2 SQIVND (reference sequence). The CDR3 coding sequence is TGTGCCAGTAGTCTAGCCTCAGGGGATATCATTCAGTACTTC. This translates into CASSLASGDIIQYF.

V and J are TRBV4-1 and TRBJ2-3, with D hard to call. The CDR3 consists of 15 residues. Germline lookup yields CDR1 MGHRA and CDR2 YSYEKL. V dropped 0 bases and J dropped 0 bases, with 7 bases sitting between them. The CDR3 reads CASSQDGVSTDTQYF. CDR3 nucleotides: TGCGCCAGCAGCCAAGATGGGGTTAGCACAGATACGCAGTATTTT.

The CDR3 DNA follows: TGTGCCAGCAGCTCCCGACTATCCTACAATGAGCAGTTCTTC. Protein: CASSSRLSYNEQFF. The V gene is TRBV7-2, the J gene TRBJ2-1; TRBD2 is a possible D gene (5 bases). Trimming left V 4 bases short and J 1 base short, with 8 bases between. This CDR3 has 14 amino acids. Germline values: CDR1 SGHTA, CDR2 FQGNSA.

This chain uses TRBV11-1 with TRBJ2-7; 8 positions agree with TRBD1. In germline, CDR1 is SGHAT, CDR2 FQDESV (reference sequence). This CDR3 comprises 15 residues. Trimming cost V 5 bases and J 2 bases; bases outside gene matches: 8. The CDR3 sequence is CASSVRTGPTYEQYF. The CDR3, as DNA: TGTGCCAGCAGCGTCCGGACAGGGCCGACCTACGAGCAGTACTTC.

The CDR3, as DNA: TGCGCCAGCAGCCCCGGGACTAGCGGGAGGTCCGTGCAAGAGACCCAGTACTTC. This translates into CASSPGTSGRSVQETQYF. The chain recombines TRBV5-1 with TRBJ2-5, with 15 bases fitting TRBD2. Trimming removed 4 bases from V and 2 bases from J; junction bases left unmatched: 9. The CDR3 extends over 18 amino acids. In germline, CDR1 is SGHRS, CDR2 YFSETQ.

The J gene is TRBJ2-6, the V gene TRBV2, with D perhaps matching TRBD1 (6 bases). V was pared by 3 bases and J by 4 bases, with 16 bases between. In germline, CDR1 is SNHLY, CDR2 FYNNEI. The length of the CDR3 is 17 residues. CDR3 in DNA: TGTGCCAGCAGTGAGCAGGGGTCCAGAATCGGGGCCAACGTCCTGACTTTC. Encoded protein: CASSEQGSRIGANVLTF.

This chain uses TRBV5-1 with TRBJ1-1; D is possibly TRBD1 (5 bases). Germline CDR1 reads SGHRS; CDR2 reads YFSETQ. The CDR3 contains 16 residues. Trimming left V 0 bases short and J 1 base short, with 13 bases between. CDR3 DNA sequence: TGCGCCAGCAGCTTGGAATACAGGCGAAGGAACACTGAAGCTTTCTTT. It translates to CASSLEYRRRNTEAFF.

This clone has a single count. V is TRBV19 and J is TRBJ1-1, with D hard to call. CDR1 and CDR2 from the germline V gene are LNHDA and SQIVND (reference sequence). With 9 bases removed from V and 6 bases from J, the gap between germline ends came to 17 bases. The CDR3 loop spans 13 amino acids. CDR3: CASSVFPDAEAFF. CDR3 coding DNA: TGTGCCAGCTCAGTATTCCCGGACGCTGAAGCTTTCTTT. Full variable domain (rest looked up from reference TRBV19 and TRBJ1-1): DGGITQSPKYLFRKEGQNVTLSCEQNLNHDAMYWYRQDPGQGLRLIYYSQIVNDFQKGDIAEGYSVSREKKESFPLTVTSAQKNPTAFYLCASSVFPDAEAFFGQGTRLTVV.